This record covers a single TCR beta chain. The sample comes from a study of blood T cell repertoires in COVID-19. On the study more broadly: Whether acute or convalescent, the COVID-19 samples came from the United States, Italy and Spain. PBMCs, B-cell-depleted T cells, or T cells were the source of the cDNA or gDNA that made up the material.

Individuals drawn from under 30 US areas were roughly 18 to 95 years old. The length of the CDR3 is 15 residues. The V and J ends lost 5 bases and 5 bases, in that order; junction bases with no gene match: 8. Per the germline V gene, CDR1 is MNHEY and CDR2 is SMNVEV (reference sequence). In the authors' methods: Amplifying reference gene primers gave estimates of nucleated cell counts. TCRdb's table, derived via immunoSEQ multiplex PCR, lists solely in-frame clones and lacks some. V and J calls and clone size are as listed in that table; D and trimming were resolved from the DNA. The table shows 350,000 to 550,000 clones, with around nine tenths occurring only once.

The receptor's source is a woman aged 18 to 35 with acute COVID-19. The sequenced sample was PBMCs or T cells enriched from blood (not recorded which). The chain carries TRBV27 and TRBJ2-2; 7 bases match TRBD1. The CDR3 DNA reads TGTGCCAGCAGTCCCGGGACAGAGCCAACCGGGGAGCTGTTTTTT. This encodes CASSPGTEPTGELFF.